This TCR beta chain stems from a study of Ad26.COV2.S vaccination and SARS-CoV-2 variants. As for treatment: roughly 18 received Ad26.COV2.S at low or high dose, single or two shots; five or six received placebo; per-sample allocation not given. The study sampled participants on day 63 after the first vaccine or placebo injection. The germline V gene has CDR1 SGHTA and CDR2 FQGNSA. CDR3 length: 12 amino acids. Deletions cut 5 bases from V and 3 bases from J, with 6 bases between. Libraries were prepared by immunoSEQ multiplex PCR; TCRdb keeps only in-frame clonotypes and omits some of them. This table holds 350,000 to 500,000 clones, roughly 88% found once.

The source was peripheral blood, collected in a trial of Ad26.COV2.S vaccine versus placebo. The rearrangement uses TRBV7-2 and TRBJ2-3; no clear D. The receptor's source is a person between 18 and 65 years old who received the Ad26.COV2.S COVID-19 vaccine or a placebo. CDR3 sequence reads: CASSGTTDTQYF. The CDR3, as DNA: TGTGCCAGCAGCGGAACTACAGATACGCAGTATTTT.